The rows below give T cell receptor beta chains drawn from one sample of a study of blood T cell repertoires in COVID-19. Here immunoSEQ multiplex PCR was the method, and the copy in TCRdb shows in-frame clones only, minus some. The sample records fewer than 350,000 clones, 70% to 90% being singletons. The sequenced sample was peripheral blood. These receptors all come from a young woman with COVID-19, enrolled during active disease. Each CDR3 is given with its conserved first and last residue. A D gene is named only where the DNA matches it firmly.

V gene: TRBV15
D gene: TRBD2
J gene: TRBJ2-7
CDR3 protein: CATSRDLMSGDTYEQYF

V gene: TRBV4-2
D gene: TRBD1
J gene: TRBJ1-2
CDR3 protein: CASTRQGAEGYTF

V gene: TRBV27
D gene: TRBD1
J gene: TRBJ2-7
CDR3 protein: CASSSPGTGAYEQYF

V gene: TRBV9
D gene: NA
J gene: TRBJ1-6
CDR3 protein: CASADHEDSPLHF

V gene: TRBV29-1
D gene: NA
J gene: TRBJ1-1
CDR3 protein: CSVVGAWDGEAFF

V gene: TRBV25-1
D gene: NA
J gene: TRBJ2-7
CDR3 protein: CASSGQDGYEQYF

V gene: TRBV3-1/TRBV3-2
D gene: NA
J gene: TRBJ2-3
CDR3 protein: CASSPNLWTLDTQYF

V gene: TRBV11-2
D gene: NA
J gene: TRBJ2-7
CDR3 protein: CASSFSGGGNYEQYF

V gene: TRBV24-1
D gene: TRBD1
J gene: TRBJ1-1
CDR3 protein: CATRQGRNTEAFF

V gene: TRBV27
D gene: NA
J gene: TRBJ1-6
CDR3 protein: CASRGRANNSPLHF

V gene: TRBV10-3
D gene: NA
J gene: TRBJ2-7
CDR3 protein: CAISPETGPYEQYF

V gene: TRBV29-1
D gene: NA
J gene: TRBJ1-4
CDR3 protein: CSVPKQGDEKLFF

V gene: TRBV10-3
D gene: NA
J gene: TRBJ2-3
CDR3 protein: CAISEPGTDTQYF

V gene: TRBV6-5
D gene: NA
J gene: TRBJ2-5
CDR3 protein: CASEEQGLQETQYF

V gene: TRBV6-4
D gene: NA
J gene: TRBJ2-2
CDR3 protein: CASSETEVLNTGELFF

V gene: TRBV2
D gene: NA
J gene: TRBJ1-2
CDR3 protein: CASSDKGVNYGYTF

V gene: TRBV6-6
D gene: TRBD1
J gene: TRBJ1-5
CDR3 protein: CASRTGGISNQPQHF

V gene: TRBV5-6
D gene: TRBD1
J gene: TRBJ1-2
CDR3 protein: CASSPLDREYYGYTF

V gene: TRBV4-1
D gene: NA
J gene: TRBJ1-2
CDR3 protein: CASSQGPLRAKSNYGYTF

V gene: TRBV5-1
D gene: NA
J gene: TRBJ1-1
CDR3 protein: CASSSQGSTEAFF

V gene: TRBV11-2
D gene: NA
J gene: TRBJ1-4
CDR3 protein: CASSSRSDEKLFF

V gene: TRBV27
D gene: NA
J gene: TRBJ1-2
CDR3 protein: CASSFGGGLGYGYTF

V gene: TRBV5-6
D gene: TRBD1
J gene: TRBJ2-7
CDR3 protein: CASSLSAGTDTEQYF

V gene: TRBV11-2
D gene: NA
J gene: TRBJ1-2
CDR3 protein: CASSGVREYYGYTF

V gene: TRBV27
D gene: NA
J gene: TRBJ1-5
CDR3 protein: CASSPYSGANQPQHF

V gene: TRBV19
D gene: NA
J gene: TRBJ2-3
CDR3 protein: CASIRDTQYF

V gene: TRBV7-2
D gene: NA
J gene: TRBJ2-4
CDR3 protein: CASSLGVSRGNIQYF